This record covers a single T cell receptor (beta chain). CDR3 length equals 14 residues. Germline-derived CDR1 and CDR2 are LNHDA and SQIVND (reference sequence). Trimming stripped 3 bases from V and 0 bases from J, with 9 bases between. This sample was included in a study of blood T cell repertoires in COVID-19. As for the study in general: Sites in the United States, Italy and Spain provided acute and convalescent COVID-19 samples.

Authors' data handling: Amplification from reference gene primers served as the basis for estimated nucleated cell counts. Sequenced by immunoSEQ multiplex PCR; TCRdb stores in-frame clones only, minus some. V and J calls and clone size are given by that table; D and trimming were obtained from the DNA. Of around 69,000 clones in the sample, more than 80% are singletons; the top ten hold more than 20%. This chain joins TRBV19 and TRBJ2-7; weak D call: TRBD2 (6 bases). The TCR sequence derives from a woman in her seventies with acute or convalescent COVID-19. The specimen was peripheral blood. The CDR3: CASSIWGDSYEQYF. CDR3 DNA sequence: TGTGCCAGTAGTATTTGGGGGGACTCCTACGAGCAGTACTTC.